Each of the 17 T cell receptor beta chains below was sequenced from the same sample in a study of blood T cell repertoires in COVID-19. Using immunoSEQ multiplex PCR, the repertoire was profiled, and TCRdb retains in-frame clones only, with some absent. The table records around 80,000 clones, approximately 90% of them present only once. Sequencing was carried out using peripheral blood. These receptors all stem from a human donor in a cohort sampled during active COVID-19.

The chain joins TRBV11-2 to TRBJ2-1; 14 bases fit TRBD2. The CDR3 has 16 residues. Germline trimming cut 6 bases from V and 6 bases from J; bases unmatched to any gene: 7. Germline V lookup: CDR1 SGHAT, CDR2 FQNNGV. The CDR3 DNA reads TGTGCCAGCAGAACCGGGACTAGCGGGAGAGGCAATGAGCAGTTCTTC. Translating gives CASRTGTSGRGNEQFF.

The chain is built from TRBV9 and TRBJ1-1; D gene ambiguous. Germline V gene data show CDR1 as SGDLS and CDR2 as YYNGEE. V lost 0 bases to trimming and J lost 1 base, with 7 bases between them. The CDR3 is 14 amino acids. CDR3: CASSVAPGNTEAFF. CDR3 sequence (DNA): TGTGCCAGCAGCGTAGCCCCCGGGAACACTGAAGCTTTCTTT.

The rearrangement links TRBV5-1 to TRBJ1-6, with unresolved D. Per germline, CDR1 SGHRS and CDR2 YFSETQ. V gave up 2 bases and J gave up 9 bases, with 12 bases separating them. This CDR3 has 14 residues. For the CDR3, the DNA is TGCGCCAGCAGCTTAGGGCGGGAGGGTTCACCCCTCCACTTT. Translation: CASSLGREGSPLHF.

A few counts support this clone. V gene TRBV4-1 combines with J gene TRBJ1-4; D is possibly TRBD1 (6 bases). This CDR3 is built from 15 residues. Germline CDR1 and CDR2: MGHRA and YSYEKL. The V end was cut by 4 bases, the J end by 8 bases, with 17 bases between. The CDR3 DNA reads TGCGCCAGCAGCCCCGTGGGGGCAGTTCAGGAAAAACTGTTTTTT. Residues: CASSPVGAVQEKLFF.

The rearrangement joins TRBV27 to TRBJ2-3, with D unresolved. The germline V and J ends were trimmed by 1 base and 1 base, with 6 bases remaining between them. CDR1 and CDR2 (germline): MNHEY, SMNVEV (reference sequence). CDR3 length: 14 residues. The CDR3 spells CASSLFPGTDTQYF. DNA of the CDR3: TGTGCCAGCAGTTTATTTCCAGGCACAGATACGCAGTATTTT.

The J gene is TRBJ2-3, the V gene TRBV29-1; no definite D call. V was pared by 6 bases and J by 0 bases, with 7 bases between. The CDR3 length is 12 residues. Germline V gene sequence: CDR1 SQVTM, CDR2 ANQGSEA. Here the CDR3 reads CSVVSSTDTQYF. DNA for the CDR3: TGCAGCGTAGTTAGTAGCACAGATACGCAGTATTTT.

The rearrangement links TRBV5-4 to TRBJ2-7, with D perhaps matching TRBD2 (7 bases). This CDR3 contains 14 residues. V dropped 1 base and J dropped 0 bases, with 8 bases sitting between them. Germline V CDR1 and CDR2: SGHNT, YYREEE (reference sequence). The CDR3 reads CASSLRGASYEQYF. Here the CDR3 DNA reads TGTGCCAGCAGCTTGCGGGGGGCCTCCTACGAGCAGTACTTC.

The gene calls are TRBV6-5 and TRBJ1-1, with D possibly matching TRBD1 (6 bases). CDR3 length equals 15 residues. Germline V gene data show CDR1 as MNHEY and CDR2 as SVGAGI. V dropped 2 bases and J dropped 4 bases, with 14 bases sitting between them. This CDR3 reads CASSYAGGMGTEAFF. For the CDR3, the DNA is TGTGCCAGCAGTTACGCGGGGGGCATGGGCACTGAAGCTTTCTTT.

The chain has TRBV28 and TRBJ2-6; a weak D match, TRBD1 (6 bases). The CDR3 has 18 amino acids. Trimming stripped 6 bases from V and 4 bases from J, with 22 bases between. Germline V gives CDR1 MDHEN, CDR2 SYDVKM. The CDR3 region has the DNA TGTGCCAGCAGCCCGGGCCGTGGGAAGGGGGACGGGGCCAACGTCCTGACTTTC. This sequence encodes CASSPGRGKGDGANVLTF.

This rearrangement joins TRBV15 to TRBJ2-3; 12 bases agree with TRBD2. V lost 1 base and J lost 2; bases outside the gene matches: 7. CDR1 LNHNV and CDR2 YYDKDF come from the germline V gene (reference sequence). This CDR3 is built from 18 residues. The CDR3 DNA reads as TGTGCCACCAGCAGAGCTCTAGCGGGAGGGCCCACCACAGATACGCAGTATTTT. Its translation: CATSRALAGGPTTDTQYF.

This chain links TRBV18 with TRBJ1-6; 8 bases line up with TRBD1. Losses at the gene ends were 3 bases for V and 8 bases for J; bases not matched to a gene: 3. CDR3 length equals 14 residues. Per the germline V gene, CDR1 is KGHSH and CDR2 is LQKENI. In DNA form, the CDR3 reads TGTGCCAGCTCACCCACAGGGGGAGATTCACCCCTCCACTTT. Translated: CASSPTGGDSPLHF.

The CDR3 DNA reads TGTGCCAGCAGCCAAGTTGCAGGGGTGGATACGCAGTATTTT. This codes for CASSQVAGVDTQYF. The chain links TRBV14 to TRBJ2-3, with a tentative D call TRBD1 (6 bases). The V gene's germline CDR1 is SGHDN and CDR2 FVKESK. The length of the CDR3 is 14 residues. Trimming took 1 base from V and 6 from J, leaving 11 bases between them.

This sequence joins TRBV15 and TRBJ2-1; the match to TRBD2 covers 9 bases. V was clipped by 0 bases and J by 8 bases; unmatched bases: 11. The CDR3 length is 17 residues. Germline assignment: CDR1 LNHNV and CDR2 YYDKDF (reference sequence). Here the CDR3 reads CATSRDSGGGGLHEQFF. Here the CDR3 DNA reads TGTGCCACCAGCAGAGATAGTGGCGGGGGGGGCTTACATGAGCAGTTCTTC.

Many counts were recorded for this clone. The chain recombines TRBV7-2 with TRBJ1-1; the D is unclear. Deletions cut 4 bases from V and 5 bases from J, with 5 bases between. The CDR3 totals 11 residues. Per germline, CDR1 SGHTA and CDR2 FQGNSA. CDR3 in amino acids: CASSSTTEAFF. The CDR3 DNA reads TGTGCCAGCAGCTCCACAACTGAAGCTTTCTTT. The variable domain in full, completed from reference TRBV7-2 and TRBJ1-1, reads GAGVSQSPSNKVTEKGKDVELRCDPISGHTALYWYRQSLGQGLEFLIYFQGNSAPDKSGLPSDRFSAERTGGSVSTLTIQRTQQEDSAVYLCASSSTTEAFFGQGTRLTVV.

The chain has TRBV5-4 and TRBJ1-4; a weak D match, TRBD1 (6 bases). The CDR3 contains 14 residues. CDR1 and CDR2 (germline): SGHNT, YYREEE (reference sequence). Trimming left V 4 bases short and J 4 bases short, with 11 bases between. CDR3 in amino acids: CASSVGTNNEKLFF. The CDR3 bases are TGTGCCAGCAGCGTCGGGACAAATAATGAAAAACTGTTTTTT.

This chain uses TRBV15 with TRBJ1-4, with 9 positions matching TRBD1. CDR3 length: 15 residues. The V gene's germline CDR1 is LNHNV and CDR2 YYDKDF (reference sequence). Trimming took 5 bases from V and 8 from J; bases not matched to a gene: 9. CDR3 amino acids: CATSGRTGVEEKLFF. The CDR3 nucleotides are TGTGCCACCAGCGGCCGGACAGGGGTCGAGGAAAAACTGTTTTTT.

In DNA form, the CDR3 reads TGTGCCAGCAGCCACTCCTCCTACGAGCAGTACTTC. Its translation is CASSHSSYEQYF. The rearrangement uses TRBV3-1 (or the pseudogene TRBV3-2) and TRBJ2-7; the D is unclear. This CDR3 contains 12 residues. The germline V gene encodes CDR1 LGHDT and CDR2 YNNKEL (reference sequence). Trimming removed 3 bases from V and 0 bases from J, with 3 bases in between.